In its sample, the clone carrying this T cell receptor beta chain was seen a few times. Its antigen is not identified. This record comes from a study of blood T cells in healthy people across ages. Every donor provided roughly 10 milliliters of peripheral blood. Per sample, extraction of total RNA gave at least 6 micrograms in every case. Germline CDR1 reads SQVTM; CDR2 reads ANQGSEA. There are 14 residues in the CDR3. The V segment lost 6 bases and the J segment 6 bases; nucleotides outside the gene matches: 12. Together with a sample-barcoded 5' primer, a J-beta primer mix was included in a second PCR lasting about 6 to 12 cycles. TCRdb independently ran MiXCR on the 5' RACE reads; one entry per CDR3 protein. The data hold about 1.5 million distinct CDR3 sequences, with approximately 43% observed a single time. Study findings and constraints: Per million T cells, the diversity of TCR beta decreased roughly linearly as age advanced. Long-lived donors exceeded aged donors in naive CD4+ cells and diversity.

The sequenced sample consisted of blood. The chain has TRBV29-1 and TRBJ2-3; 7 nucleotides line up with TRBD2. The TCR sequence derives from a woman younger than 35 in good health. This CDR3 reads CSVGRLLADDTQYF. The CDR3 nucleotides read TGCAGCGTCGGACGTTTGCTAGCGGACGATACGCAGTATTTT.